This TCR beta chain was obtained from a study of cytomegalovirus exposure and HLA in healthy donors. Study-wide points: A few chains linked to CMV were shown in vitro to be specific for CMV antigens. Indistinguishability led to the exclusion of some V segments, TRBV6-2 and TRBV6-3 included. Most CMV-associated TCR beta chains appeared HLA-restricted in a later analysis.

J was trimmed by 2 bases and V by 4 bases; bases with no gene match: 8. CDR1 is LNHDA and CDR2 is SQIVND in the germline V gene (reference sequence). This CDR3 contains 16 residues. This PCR relied on a set of 60 Vbeta primers and 13 Jbeta primers. Here immunoSEQ multiplex PCR was the method, and the copy in TCRdb shows in-frame clones only, minus some. This sample yields 150,000 to 200,000 clones, of which around 78% are seen a single time; 2.5% to 3.5% belongs to the top ten. In the case of this clone: What it binds is not known.

Sequencing used PBMCs. The origin of this receptor is a woman aged 45-60 years in good health and CMV-seropositive. The V gene is TRBV19, the J gene TRBJ1-5, with 7 bases fitting TRBD1. CDR3 region: CASSREHRGGNQPQHF. CDR3 coding DNA: TGTGCCAGTAGTAGGGAGCACAGGGGTGGCAATCAGCCCCAGCATTTT. The variable domain in full, completed from reference TRBV19 and TRBJ1-5, reads DGGITQSPKYLFRKEGQNVTLSCEQNLNHDAMYWYRQDPGQGLRLIYYSQIVNDFQKGDIAEGYSVSREKKESFPLTVTSAQKNPTAFYLCASSREHRGGNQPQHFGDGTRLSIL.